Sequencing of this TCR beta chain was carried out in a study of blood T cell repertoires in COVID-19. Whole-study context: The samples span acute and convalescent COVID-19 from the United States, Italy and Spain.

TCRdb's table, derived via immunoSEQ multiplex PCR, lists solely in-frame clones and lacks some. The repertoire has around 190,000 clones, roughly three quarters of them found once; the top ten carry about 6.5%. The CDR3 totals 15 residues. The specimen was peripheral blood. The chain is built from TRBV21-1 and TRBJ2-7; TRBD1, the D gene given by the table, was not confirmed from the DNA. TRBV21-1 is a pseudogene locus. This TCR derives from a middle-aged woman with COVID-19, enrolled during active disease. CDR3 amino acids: CARLSPGTGINEQYF. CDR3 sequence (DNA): TGTGCCCGCCTAAGCCCCGGGACAGGGATAAACGAGCAGTACTTC.